Following are 14 T cell receptor beta chains from one sample sequenced in a study of PD-1 blockade in mismatch repair-deficient tumors. TCRdb's table, derived via immunoSEQ multiplex PCR, lists solely in-frame clones and lacks some. The data contain around 100,000 clones, about 83% of them singletons. The source was peripheral blood, collected about 60 weeks after starting pembrolizumab. The origin of the receptors is an adult with mismatch repair-deficient cancer.

The CDR3 protein is CASSVTGELFF. The CDR3 nucleotides are TGCGCCAGCAGCGTCACCGGGGAGCTGTTTTTT. This chain links TRBV5-1 with TRBJ2-2; D gene uncertain. The germline gives CDR1 SGHRS, CDR2 YFSETQ. Trimming removed 4 bases at V and 4 bases at J, with 2 bases between. This CDR3 has 11 residues.

V gene TRBV30 combines with J gene TRBJ2-5; 11 nucleotides align to TRBD1. The germline CDR1 and CDR2 sequences are GTSNPN and SVGIG (reference sequence). This CDR3 is built from 14 residues. Trimming at V came to 2 bases and at J to 6 bases, leaving 5 bases not matched to a gene. The CDR3 here is CAWSPGTGGQTQYF. The CDR3 coding sequence is TGTGCCTGGAGTCCCGGGACAGGGGGACAGACCCAGTACTTC.

The CDR3: CASRPSGLMPEQYF. In DNA form, the CDR3 reads TGTGCCAGCAGACCTAGCGGCCTAATGCCCGAGCAGTACTTC. The rearrangement links TRBV28 to TRBJ2-7, with TRBD2 matching over 7 bases. Trimming removed 6 bases from V and 6 bases from J; junction bases left unmatched: 11. The CDR3 runs to 14 residues. Germline-derived CDR1 and CDR2 are MDHEN and SYDVKM.

The gene calls are TRBV30 and TRBJ2-2; 7 bases map to TRBD2. This CDR3 region has 14 residues. In germline, CDR1 is GTSNPN, CDR2 SVGIG (reference sequence). With 4 bases clipped from V and 3 bases from J, the junction kept 5 bases outside the gene matches. CDR3 in amino acids: CAWKLAGHTGELFF. DNA for the CDR3: TGTGCCTGGAAATTAGCGGGCCACACCGGGGAGCTGTTTTTT.

The chain recombines TRBV19 with TRBJ2-7, with D perhaps TRBD1 (7 bases). The CDR3 contains 14 residues. V was shortened by 6 bases and J by 2 bases, with 14 bases between the two germline ends. Germline values: CDR1 LNHDA, CDR2 SQIVND (reference sequence). The chain's CDR3 is CASSSGGGTYEQYF. In nucleotides, the CDR3 is TGTGCCAGTAGCTCAGGGGGAGGTACCTACGAGCAGTACTTC. The full variable domain, its missing parts supplied by reference TRBV19 and TRBJ2-7, is DGGITQSPKYLFRKEGQNVTLSCEQNLNHDAMYWYRQDPGQGLRLIYYSQIVNDFQKGDIAEGYSVSREKKESFPLTVTSAQKNPTAFYLCASSSGGGTYEQYFGPGTRLTVT.

The chain carries TRBV29-1 and TRBJ1-1; TRBD1 matches 8 bases. V shed 7 bases, J shed 1 base, and the junction held 5 bases outside the gene matches. This CDR3 has 13 amino acids. The V gene's germline CDR1 is SQVTM and CDR2 ANQGSEA. The CDR3 sequence: CSGNGQGNTEAFF. The CDR3 region has the DNA TGCAGCGGAAATGGACAGGGGAACACTGAAGCTTTCTTT.

The chain carries TRBV11-3 and TRBJ1-1, with D uncertain. CDR1 and CDR2 (germline): SGHNT, YENEEA. The CDR3 sequence is 15 residues long. Between the trimmed V and J ends, which lost 0 bases and 1 base, there was a span of 9 bases. CDR3 protein: CASSLEGRSNTEAFF. The CDR3 coding sequence is TGTGCCAGCAGCTTAGAGGGTCGATCGAACACTGAAGCTTTCTTT.

V gene TRBV29-1 combines with J gene TRBJ2-2, with D perhaps matching TRBD1 (5 bases). The CDR3 has 14 amino acids. CDR1 and CDR2 (germline): SQVTM, ANQGSEA. V was trimmed by 5 bases and J by 6 bases, leaving 16 bases between them. In DNA form, the CDR3 reads TGCAGCGTTCAGGGCAGGGATCGGTCCGGGGAGCTGTTTTTT. Translated: CSVQGRDRSGELFF.

The rearrangement links TRBV7-9 to TRBJ1-4; D may be TRBD1 (5 bases). The CDR3 sequence is 15 residues long. The V end was cut by 5 bases, the J end by 4 bases, with 14 bases between. The germline CDR1 and CDR2 sequences are SEHNR and FQNEAQ (reference sequence). This CDR3 is CASSLPWGNNEKLFF. CDR3 nucleotides: TGTGCCAGCAGCCTTCCTTGGGGGAATAATGAAAAACTGTTTTTT.

This clone was counted once. The rearrangement joins TRBV6-1 to TRBJ1-5; D remains ambiguous. V lost 8 bases, J lost 1 base, and 6 bases lay in between. The CDR3 totals 12 residues. The germline gives CDR1 MNHNS, CDR2 SASEGT. CDR3 protein: CASRASNQPQHF. Here the CDR3 DNA reads TGTGCCAGCCGGGCCAGCAATCAGCCCCAGCATTTT.

The rearrangement uses TRBV4-1 and TRBJ2-1, with D possibly being TRBD1 (6 bases). The CDR3 runs 14 residues. V lost 1 base to trimming and J lost 8 bases, with 12 bases between them. Looked up from germline, CDR1 is MGHRA and CDR2 is YSYEKL. The CDR3 bases are TGCGCCAGCAGCCAAGTGCAGGGGAACGATGAGCAGTTCTTC. As protein: CASSQVQGNDEQFF.

CDR3 in amino acids: CASGQGGTNYGYTF. The CDR3 DNA follows: TGTGCCAGCGGACAGGGGGGGACTAACTATGGCTACACCTTC. The gene calls are TRBV2 and TRBJ1-2; 10 nucleotides agree with TRBD1. V was clipped by 8 bases and J by 0 bases; unmatched bases: 3. The germline gives CDR1 SNHLY, CDR2 FYNNEI. This CDR3 is 14 amino acids long.

This chain connects TRBV4-1 to TRBJ1-5; D might be TRBD1 (6 bases). Germline V gene data show CDR1 as MGHRA and CDR2 as YSYEKL. This CDR3 is built from 15 residues. V was clipped by 1 base and J by 4 bases, with 11 bases between them. This chain's CDR3 is CASSQGTEGNQPQHF. As DNA, the CDR3 is TGCGCCAGCAGCCAAGGGACAGAAGGGAATCAGCCCCAGCATTTT.

This clone occurred once. The chain joins TRBV19 to TRBJ2-3, with 8 bases lining up with TRBD1. The CDR3 totals 16 residues. V dropped 3 bases and J dropped 2; count of bases not matched to a gene: 7. CDR1 and CDR2 (germline): LNHDA, SQIVND (reference sequence). The CDR3 DNA reads as TGTGCCAGTAGTATGGAGGACAGGGCCTCCACAGATACGCAGTATTTT. This encodes CASSMEDRASTDTQYF.